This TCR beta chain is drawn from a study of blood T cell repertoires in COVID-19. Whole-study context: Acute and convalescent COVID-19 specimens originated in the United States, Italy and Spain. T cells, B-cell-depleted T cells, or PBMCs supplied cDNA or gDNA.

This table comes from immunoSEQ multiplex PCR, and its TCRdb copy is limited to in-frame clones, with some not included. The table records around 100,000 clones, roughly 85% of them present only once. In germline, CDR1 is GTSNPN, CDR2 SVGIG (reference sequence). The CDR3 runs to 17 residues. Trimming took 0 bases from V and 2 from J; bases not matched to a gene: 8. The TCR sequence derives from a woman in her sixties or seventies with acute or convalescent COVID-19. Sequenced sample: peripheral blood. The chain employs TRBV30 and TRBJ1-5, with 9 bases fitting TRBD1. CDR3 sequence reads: CAWSVKDRGKGNQPQHF. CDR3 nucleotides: TGTGCCTGGAGTGTGAAGGACAGGGGAAAGGGCAATCAGCCCCAGCATTTT.